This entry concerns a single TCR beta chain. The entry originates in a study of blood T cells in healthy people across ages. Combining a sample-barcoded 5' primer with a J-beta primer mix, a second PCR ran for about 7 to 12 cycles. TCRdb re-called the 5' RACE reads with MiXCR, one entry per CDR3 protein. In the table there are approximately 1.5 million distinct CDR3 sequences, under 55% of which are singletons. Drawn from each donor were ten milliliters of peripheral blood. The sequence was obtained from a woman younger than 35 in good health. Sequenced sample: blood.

The DNA of the CDR3 is TGCGCCAGCAGCCAATCACGGGTGGAGACCCAGTACTTC. Translating gives CASSQSRVETQYF. V gene TRBV4-3 combines with J gene TRBJ2-5; D is unclear. The germline V gene has CDR1 LGHNA and CDR2 YSLEER. This CDR3 spans 13 amino acids. The V gene lost 2 bases and the J gene lost 5 bases, with 9 bases spanning the gap.